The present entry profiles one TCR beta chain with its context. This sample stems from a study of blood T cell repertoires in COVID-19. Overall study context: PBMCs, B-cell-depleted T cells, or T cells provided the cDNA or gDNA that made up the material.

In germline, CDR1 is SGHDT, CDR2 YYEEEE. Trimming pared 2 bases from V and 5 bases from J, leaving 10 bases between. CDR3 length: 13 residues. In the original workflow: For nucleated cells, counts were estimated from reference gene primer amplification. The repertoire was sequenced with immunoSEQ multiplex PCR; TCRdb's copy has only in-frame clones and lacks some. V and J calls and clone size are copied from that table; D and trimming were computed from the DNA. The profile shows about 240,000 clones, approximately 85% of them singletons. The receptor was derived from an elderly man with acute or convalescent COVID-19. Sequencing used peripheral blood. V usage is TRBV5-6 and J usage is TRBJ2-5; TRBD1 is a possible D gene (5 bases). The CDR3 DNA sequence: TGTGCCAGCAGCTTACCACAGGTGGAGACCCAGTACTTC. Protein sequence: CASSLPQVETQYF. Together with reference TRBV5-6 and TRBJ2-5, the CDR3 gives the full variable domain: DAGVTQSPTHLIKTRGQQVTLRCSPKSGHDTVSWYQQALGQGPQFIFQYYEEEERQRGNFPDRFSGHQFPNYSSELNVNALLLGDSALYLCASSLPQVETQYFGPGTRLLVL.